This passage covers 21 T cell receptor beta chains from one sample sequenced in a study of cytomegalovirus exposure and HLA in healthy donors. Both 60 Vbeta primers and 13 Jbeta primers went into the PCR. Here immunoSEQ multiplex PCR was the method, and the copy in TCRdb shows in-frame clones only, minus some. Of around 150,000 clones in the sample, 60% to 80% were seen once. Sequenced sample: PBMCs. These TCRs come from a woman aged 50 to 65 in good health and CMV-seropositive.

The V and J genes are TRBV29-1 and TRBJ2-1; 10 bases line up with TRBD1. The CDR3 consists of 19 residues. Looked up from germline, CDR1 is SQVTM and CDR2 is ANQGSEA. The ends lost 1 base at V and 9 bases at J; junction bases unmatched: 21. The CDR3 sequence: CSVEGWGTGVAPFRGEQFF. The DNA for the CDR3 is TGCAGCGTTGAAGGGTGGGGGACAGGGGTCGCCCCATTCCGGGGTGAGCAGTTCTTC.

The chain couples TRBV2 to TRBJ2-1; 12 bases line up with TRBD2. The germline CDR1 and CDR2 sequences are SNHLY and FYNNEI. With 5 bases clipped from V and 6 bases from J, the junction kept 5 bases outside the gene matches. The CDR3 is made up of 15 amino acids. CDR3 nucleotides: TGTGCCAGCAGTTTTACTAGCGGGGGGTTCAATGAGCAGTTCTTC. Translated: CASSFTSGGFNEQFF.

The CDR3 nucleotides are TGTGCCAGCAGTCAGCCCCCACAGGAGACCCAGTACTTC. Encoded protein: CASSQPPQETQYF. The chain uses TRBV28 and TRBJ2-5; D is uncertain. Germline lookup yields CDR1 MDHEN and CDR2 SYDVKM. This CDR3 is built from 13 residues. The V end lost 5 bases, the J end lost 5 bases, and 12 bases lay between the germline ends. Using reference TRBV28 and TRBJ2-5 for the parts outside the CDR3, the full variable domain is DVKVTQSSRYLVKRTGEKVFLECVQDMDHENMFWYRQDPGLGLRLIYFSYDVKMKEKGDIPEGYSVSREKKERFSLILESASTNQTSMYLCASSQPPQETQYFGPGTRLLVL.

This clone was seen only a few times. The chain uses TRBV6-1 and TRBJ1-1, with a tentative D call TRBD1 (6 bases). The CDR3 is 13 residues long. V was trimmed by 6 bases and J by 3 bases, leaving 11 bases between them. CDR1 and CDR2 (germline): MNHNS, SASEGT. CDR3: CASRVKGDTEAFF. DNA of the CDR3: TGTGCCAGCAGAGTTAAGGGGGACACTGAAGCTTTCTTT.

This chain uses TRBV28 with TRBJ1-2; 8 nucleotides agree with TRBD1. V lost 5 bases and J lost 5; bases outside the gene matches: 7. Germline-derived CDR1 and CDR2 are MDHEN and SYDVKM. The length of the CDR3 is 14 residues. The chain's CDR3 is CASSVEDRAYGYTF. CDR3 in DNA: TGTGCCAGCAGTGTTGAGGACAGGGCTTATGGCTACACCTTC.

This clone appeared a single time. This chain connects TRBV6-5 to TRBJ1-2; 7 bases map to TRBD1. The J segment lost 2 bases and the V segment lost 8 bases, leaving 11 bases of the junction unmatched. The CDR3 loop spans 15 amino acids. The germline gives CDR1 MNHEY, CDR2 SVGAGI. This chain's CDR3 is CASRSPGTENYGYTF. The CDR3, as DNA: TGTGCCAGCCGTTCCCCCGGGACAGAGAACTATGGCTACACCTTC.

The chain employs TRBV7-8 and TRBJ2-1; TRBD2 matches 8 bases. Germline V gives CDR1 SGHVS, CDR2 FQNEAQ. V gave up 0 bases and J gave up 4 bases; unmatched junction bases: 2. This CDR3 spans 15 amino acids. The CDR3 DNA follows: TGTGCCAGCAGCTTAGCTAGCGGGACTTACAATGAGCAGTTCTTC. This encodes CASSLASGTYNEQFF.

The rearrangement joins TRBV7-6 to TRBJ2-7; maybe TRBD2 (6 bases). This CDR3 has 14 amino acids. Deletions cut 5 bases from V and 2 bases from J, with 13 bases between. Germline V lookup: CDR1 SGHVS, CDR2 FNYEAQ. The CDR3 here is CASSPGTPTYEQYF. The CDR3 DNA reads TGTGCCAGCAGCCCTGGGACTCCGACCTACGAGCAGTACTTC.

This clone was recorded a few times. The rearrangement links TRBV15 to TRBJ1-5; possible D gene TRBD1, 5 bases. V was trimmed by 0 bases and J by 5 bases, leaving 11 bases between them. CDR1 LNHNV and CDR2 YYDKDF come from the germline V gene (reference sequence). The CDR3 runs 15 residues. CDR3 region: CATSRDRGVHQPQHF. CDR3 coding DNA: TGTGCCACCAGCAGAGATCGGGGGGTCCATCAGCCCCAGCATTTT.

This sequence joins TRBV14 and TRBJ2-7; D might be TRBD1 (6 bases). The CDR3 loop spans 15 amino acids. V shed 2 bases and J shed 4 bases, with 15 bases lying between them. Germline values: CDR1 SGHDN, CDR2 FVKESK. The CDR3, as DNA: TGTGCCAGCAGCCAACCGGGACACGTTTCATACGAGCAGTACTTC. Residues: CASSQPGHVSYEQYF. The variable domain in full, with the rest retrieved from reference TRBV14 and TRBJ2-7, is EAGVTQFPSHSVIEKGQTVTLRCDPISGHDNLYWYRRVMGKEIKFLLHFVKESKQDESGMPNNRFLAERTGGTYSTLKVQPAELEDSGVYFCASSQPGHVSYEQYFGPGTRLTVT.

V gene TRBV7-9 combines with J gene TRBJ2-1, with 7 bases aligning to TRBD2. Germline V gene sequence: CDR1 SEHNR, CDR2 FQNEAQ (reference sequence). V was pared by 7 bases and J by 4 bases, with 4 bases of the junction left unmatched. The length of the CDR3 is 13 residues. CDR3 sequence reads: CASNQGGYNEQFF. In DNA form, the CDR3 reads TGTGCCAGCAACCAGGGAGGGTACAATGAGCAGTTCTTC.

This sequence joins TRBV29-1 and TRBJ2-5; TRBD2 matches at 13 bases. The V and J ends lost 5 bases and 0 bases, in that order; junction bases with no gene match: 9. Per the germline V gene, CDR1 is SQVTM and CDR2 is ANQGSEA. The CDR3 spans 17 residues. The CDR3 nucleotides are TGCAGCGTTCCCGGGACTAGCGGGGAGTACTACCAAGAGACCCAGTACTTC. This sequence encodes CSVPGTSGEYYQETQYF.

The chain recombines TRBV19 with TRBJ1-6, with 7 nucleotides matching TRBD1. The junction had 13 bases not matched to a gene; V was cut back by 5 bases and J by 6 bases. This CDR3 has 17 amino acids. CDR1 and CDR2 from the germline V gene are LNHDA and SQIVND (reference sequence). CDR3: CASSDLGWDSFNSPLHF. CDR3 sequence (DNA): TGTGCCAGTAGTGATCTCGGTTGGGACAGTTTTAATTCACCCCTCCACTTT.

V usage is TRBV7-9 and J usage is TRBJ1-2, with D perhaps matching TRBD1 (5 bases). This CDR3 region has 19 residues. Germline V lookup: CDR1 SEHNR, CDR2 FQNEAQ (reference sequence). The germline V and J ends were trimmed by 3 bases and 0 bases, with 23 bases remaining between them. The CDR3 DNA follows: TGTGCCAGCAGCTTTCCCCTGGGAGGGGCAGCCTATACTAACTATGGCTACACCTTC. Translated: CASSFPLGGAAYTNYGYTF.

In its sample, this clone was seen once. The V call is TRBV7-8, the J call TRBJ2-3, with D maybe TRBD2 (6 bases). Germline V lookup: CDR1 SGHVS, CDR2 FQNEAQ. Trimming took 3 bases from V and 5 from J, leaving 12 bases between them. The CDR3 is 14 amino acids. DNA of the CDR3: TGTGCCAGCAGCTTTGGGGGAGGAGAAGATACGCAGTATTTT. Protein: CASSFGGGEDTQYF.

This chain links TRBV28 with TRBJ1-1; 9 bases agree with TRBD1. V dropped 7 bases and J dropped 5; count of bases not matched to a gene: 11. Per the germline V gene, CDR1 is MDHEN and CDR2 is SYDVKM. The CDR3 extends over 15 amino acids. DNA for the CDR3: TGTGCCAGCATCACAGGGGGCATGGTATGGACTGAAGCTTTCTTT. Its protein product is CASITGGMVWTEAFF.

Concerning this clone: Other nucleotide sequences in the sample specify the same CDR3. The J gene is TRBJ2-7, the V gene TRBV14; no reliable D call. V lost 1 base and J 4 bases, leaving 5 bases between the germline ends. The CDR3 is 12 residues long. Germline loops: CDR1 SGHDN, CDR2 FVKESK. CDR3 nucleotide sequence: TGTGCCAGCAGCCAAGTCCCATACGAGCAGTACTTC. Translation gives CASSQVPYEQYF.

In its sample, this clone was seen once. The chain recombines TRBV7-9 with TRBJ2-3, with 11 bases lining up with TRBD2. The CDR3 is made up of 16 amino acids. V was pared by 5 bases and J by 3 bases, with 7 bases of the junction left unmatched. Germline V CDR1 and CDR2: SEHNR, FQNEAQ (reference sequence). The DNA of the CDR3 is TGTGCCAGCAGCCTCTTTAGCGGGGGGGCGACAGATACGCAGTATTTT. It yields the protein CASSLFSGGATDTQYF.

This rearrangement joins TRBV10-2 to TRBJ1-4, with 7 bases lining up with TRBD1. V gave up 6 bases and J gave up 5 bases; unmatched junction bases: 3. Germline lookup yields CDR1 WSHSY and CDR2 SAAADI. The CDR3 consists of 13 residues. The CDR3 sequence is CASRDRKNEKLFF. The CDR3 coding sequence is TGCGCCAGCAGGGACAGGAAGAATGAAAAACTGTTTTTT.

V gene TRBV29-1 combines with J gene TRBJ1-2, with D unclear. The V gene lost 2 bases and the J gene lost 4 bases, with 11 bases spanning the gap. From germline, CDR1 is SQVTM and CDR2 ANQGSEA. The CDR3 consists of 13 residues. The CDR3 protein is CSVENGGSYGYTF. DNA of the CDR3: TGCAGCGTTGAAAATGGAGGTAGCTATGGCTACACCTTC.

The gene calls are TRBV5-1 and TRBJ2-1; TRBD1 agrees at 9 bases. Germline CDR1 SGHRS, CDR2 YFSETQ. The CDR3 has 15 residues. V trimming: 5 bases; J trimming: 13 bases; junction bases outside the gene matches: 16. The CDR3 region has the DNA TGCGCCAGCAGTCCCCCGGGACAGGGTCTAATGAAACAGTTCTTC. As protein: CASSPPGQGLMKQFF.